Listed here are 18 T cell receptor beta chains from one sample, sequenced in a study of cytomegalovirus exposure and HLA in healthy donors. 60 Vbeta and 13 Jbeta primers were used in PCR. Only in-frame clones appear in the TCRdb table, and some are missing; sequencing was by immunoSEQ multiplex PCR. Of approximately 200,000 clones listed, 75% to 80% were seen once; the top ten hold roughly 2%. Sequencing used PBMCs. These receptors originate from a man aged 18 to 30 in good health and CMV-seronegative.

Only one count was recorded for this clone. The identical CDR3 is also encoded by other nucleotide sequences in the sample. The chain couples TRBV19 to TRBJ1-5; 7 positions agree with TRBD1. The CDR3 is made up of 13 amino acids. The germline V gene has CDR1 LNHDA and CDR2 SQIVND (reference sequence). V shed 6 bases, J shed 4 bases, and the junction held 3 bases outside the gene matches. This CDR3 is CASSDRVNQPQHF. The CDR3 DNA is TGTGCCAGTAGCGACAGGGTGAATCAGCCCCAGCATTTT.

The chain combines TRBV27 with TRBJ1-2, with TRBD1 matching 11 bases. Germline assignment: CDR1 MNHEY and CDR2 SMNVEV (reference sequence). This CDR3 comprises 18 residues. With 5 bases clipped from V and 0 bases from J, the junction kept 11 bases outside the gene matches. This CDR3 is CASSLKGQGALANYGYTF. The DNA of the CDR3 is TGTGCCAGCAGTCTCAAAGGACAGGGGGCCCTAGCTAACTATGGCTACACCTTC.

Worth noting for this clone: The sample carries other DNA sequences with the same CDR3. The chain carries TRBV6-5 and TRBJ1-6, with 8 bases identical to TRBD1. V trimming: 6 bases; J trimming: 7 bases; junction bases outside the gene matches: 5. The CDR3 has 14 amino acids. Germline CDR1 and CDR2: MNHEY and SVGAGI. The CDR3 sequence is CASSPGQGNSPLHF. The CDR3 DNA follows: TGTGCCAGCAGCCCCGGACAGGGAAATTCACCCCTCCACTTT.

The gene calls are TRBV6-5 and TRBJ2-7; 10 nucleotides line up with TRBD1. After removal of 5 bases from V and 7 bases from J, the junction contained 11 bases not matched to a gene. CDR3 length equals 15 residues. Germline V gives CDR1 MNHEY, CDR2 SVGAGI. The chain's CDR3 is CASSTWTGGVGEQYF. The DNA of the CDR3 is TGTGCCAGCAGTACCTGGACAGGGGGAGTAGGGGAGCAGTACTTC.

V and J are TRBV15 and TRBJ2-7; possible D gene TRBD1, 5 bases. This CDR3 is 12 amino acids long. CDR1 and CDR2 from the germline V gene are LNHNV and YYDKDF (reference sequence). V lost 5 bases and J 5 bases, leaving 10 bases between the germline ends. The CDR3 region is CATSYPGNEQYF. Here the CDR3 DNA reads TGTGCCACCAGCTACCCAGGGAACGAGCAGTACTTC.

In this sample, this clone turned up a few times. This CDR3 reads CASSSPNRANYGYTF. The CDR3 DNA reads TGTGCCAGCAGCTCCCCGAACAGGGCTAACTATGGCTACACCTTC. The rearrangement links TRBV7-2 to TRBJ1-2; TRBD1 might be the D (6 bases). The length of the CDR3 is 15 residues. Per germline, CDR1 SGHTA and CDR2 FQGNSA. Trimming took off 4 bases at V and 0 bases at J, with 12 bases between the two ends. Combining the CDR3 with reference TRBV7-2 and TRBJ1-2 gives the whole variable domain GAGVSQSPSNKVTEKGKDVELRCDPISGHTALYWYRQSLGQGLEFLIYFQGNSAPDKSGLPSDRFSAERTGGSVSTLTIQRTQQEDSAVYLCASSSPNRANYGYTFGSGTRLTVV.

V and J are TRBV7-8 and TRBJ1-1; TRBD1 matches at 7 bases. Germline trimming cut 5 bases from V and 5 bases from J; bases unmatched to any gene: 11. Germline lookup yields CDR1 SGHVS and CDR2 FQNEAQ. The CDR3 covers 15 residues. The CDR3, as DNA: TGTGCCAGCAGCCCCACAGGGGTCTCGGGAACTGAAGCTTTCTTT. Translated, it gives CASSPTGVSGTEAFF.

This rearrangement joins TRBV7-8 to TRBJ1-4, with TRBD1 as a possible D gene (5 bases). Per germline, CDR1 SGHVS and CDR2 FQNEAQ. V lost 2 bases to trimming and J lost 7 bases, with 8 bases between them. This CDR3 contains 13 residues. DNA of the CDR3: TGTGCCAGCAGCTTACAGGGCTTTGAAAAACTGTTTTTT. It specifies CASSLQGFEKLFF.

The V call is TRBV13, the J call TRBJ2-7, with 8 bases matching TRBD1. The CDR3 runs to 15 residues. Germline CDR1 reads PRHDT; CDR2 reads FYEKMQ (reference sequence). V shed 5 bases and J 3 bases; nucleotides not matched to a gene: 9. CDR3 amino acids: CASSPKQGEDYEQYF. The CDR3 DNA reads as TGTGCCAGCAGCCCAAAACAGGGGGAGGACTACGAGCAGTACTTC.

The chain recombines TRBV28 with TRBJ1-5; no reliable D call. The germline V gene encodes CDR1 MDHEN and CDR2 SYDVKM. The length of the CDR3 is 15 residues. The ends were cut back, 2 bases at V and 0 bases at J, with 8 bases in the middle. CDR3 coding DNA: TGTGCCAGCAGTTTAGCAGTTGCTAGCAATCAGCCCCAGCATTTT. Residues: CASSLAVASNQPQHF.

J is TRBJ2-7 and V is TRBV10-3, with 10 bases that match TRBD1. The V gene end was trimmed by 2 bases and the J gene end by 1 base; junction bases not matched to a gene: 5. This CDR3 region has 16 residues. Germline CDR1 and CDR2: ENHRY and SYGVKD. In nucleotides, the CDR3 is TGTGCCATCAGTGAGGCGAGGGACAGGGGTTCCTACGAGCAGTACTTC. It translates to CAISEARDRGSYEQYF.

This clone was counted only a few times. J is TRBJ2-5 and V is TRBV2; D is perhaps TRBD2 (6 bases). The V end lost 6 bases, the J end lost 3 bases, and 23 bases lay between the germline ends. Germline V gene data show CDR1 as SNHLY and CDR2 as FYNNEI. The CDR3 runs 17 residues. In DNA, the CDR3 is TGTGCCAGCAGGGCAAGAGGGACTCCCGTTAAAGAAGAGACCCAGTACTTC. It translates to CASRARGTPVKEETQYF.

This chain connects TRBV29-1 to TRBJ1-1; 7 nucleotides line up with TRBD1. From germline, CDR1 is SQVTM and CDR2 ANQGSEA. Trimming cost V 4 bases and J 1 base; bases outside gene matches: 15. CDR3 length: 17 residues. The CDR3 is CSVAGQPGGNWNTEAFF. In DNA, the CDR3 is TGCAGCGTTGCGGGACAGCCGGGAGGGAACTGGAACACTGAAGCTTTCTTT.

The J gene is TRBJ2-1, the V gene TRBV11-3; no clear D. CDR3 length: 15 residues. Germline V gene sequence: CDR1 SGHNT, CDR2 YENEEA. V was pared by 5 bases and J by 0 bases, with 11 bases between. As DNA, the CDR3 is TGTGCCAGCAGCCCCCGTACGAGCTCCTACAATGAGCAGTTCTTC. Protein product: CASSPRTSSYNEQFF.

The chain couples TRBV28 to TRBJ1-4; 9 bases line up with TRBD1. Germline CDR1 and CDR2: MDHEN and SYDVKM. V shed 5 bases, J shed 7 bases, and the junction held 11 bases outside the gene matches. This CDR3 comprises 16 residues. CDR3 protein: CASSAQTGGLGEKLFF. CDR3 DNA sequence: TGTGCCAGCAGTGCCCAAACAGGGGGCCTCGGTGAAAAACTGTTTTTT.

The chain links TRBV5-4 to TRBJ2-5; 12 bases are shared with TRBD2. The end of the DNA fits TRBJ2-7 better, so the J call may be wrong. The CDR3 totals 18 residues. Germline loops: CDR1 SGHNT, CDR2 YYREEE (reference sequence). CDR3 bases: TGTGCCAGCAGCTTGGGGACGACTAGCGGGGGTAAATCCTACGAGCAGTACTTC. Translation gives CASSLGTTSGGKSYEQYF.

The rearrangement links TRBV30 to TRBJ2-7; 9 bases line up with TRBD1. With V trimmed by 0 bases and J by 1 base, 16 bases remained unmatched. There are 19 residues in the CDR3. Germline CDR1 is GTSNPN and CDR2 is SVGIG (reference sequence). DNA for the CDR3: TGTGCCTGGAGTGTACTGGGAACAGGGGGCCCGTTTATGTCCTACGAGCAGTACTTC. It encodes CAWSVLGTGGPFMSYEQYF.

This chain connects TRBV4-1 to TRBJ2-5, with TRBD1 identical over 8 bases. The CDR3 spans 14 residues. V trimming: 0 bases; J trimming: 12 bases; junction bases outside the gene matches: 9. In germline, CDR1 is MGHRA, CDR2 YSYEKL. For the CDR3, the DNA is TGCGCCAGCAGCCAAGAACAGGGGGTTACACCGGAGTACTTC. The encoded protein is CASSQEQGVTPEYF.